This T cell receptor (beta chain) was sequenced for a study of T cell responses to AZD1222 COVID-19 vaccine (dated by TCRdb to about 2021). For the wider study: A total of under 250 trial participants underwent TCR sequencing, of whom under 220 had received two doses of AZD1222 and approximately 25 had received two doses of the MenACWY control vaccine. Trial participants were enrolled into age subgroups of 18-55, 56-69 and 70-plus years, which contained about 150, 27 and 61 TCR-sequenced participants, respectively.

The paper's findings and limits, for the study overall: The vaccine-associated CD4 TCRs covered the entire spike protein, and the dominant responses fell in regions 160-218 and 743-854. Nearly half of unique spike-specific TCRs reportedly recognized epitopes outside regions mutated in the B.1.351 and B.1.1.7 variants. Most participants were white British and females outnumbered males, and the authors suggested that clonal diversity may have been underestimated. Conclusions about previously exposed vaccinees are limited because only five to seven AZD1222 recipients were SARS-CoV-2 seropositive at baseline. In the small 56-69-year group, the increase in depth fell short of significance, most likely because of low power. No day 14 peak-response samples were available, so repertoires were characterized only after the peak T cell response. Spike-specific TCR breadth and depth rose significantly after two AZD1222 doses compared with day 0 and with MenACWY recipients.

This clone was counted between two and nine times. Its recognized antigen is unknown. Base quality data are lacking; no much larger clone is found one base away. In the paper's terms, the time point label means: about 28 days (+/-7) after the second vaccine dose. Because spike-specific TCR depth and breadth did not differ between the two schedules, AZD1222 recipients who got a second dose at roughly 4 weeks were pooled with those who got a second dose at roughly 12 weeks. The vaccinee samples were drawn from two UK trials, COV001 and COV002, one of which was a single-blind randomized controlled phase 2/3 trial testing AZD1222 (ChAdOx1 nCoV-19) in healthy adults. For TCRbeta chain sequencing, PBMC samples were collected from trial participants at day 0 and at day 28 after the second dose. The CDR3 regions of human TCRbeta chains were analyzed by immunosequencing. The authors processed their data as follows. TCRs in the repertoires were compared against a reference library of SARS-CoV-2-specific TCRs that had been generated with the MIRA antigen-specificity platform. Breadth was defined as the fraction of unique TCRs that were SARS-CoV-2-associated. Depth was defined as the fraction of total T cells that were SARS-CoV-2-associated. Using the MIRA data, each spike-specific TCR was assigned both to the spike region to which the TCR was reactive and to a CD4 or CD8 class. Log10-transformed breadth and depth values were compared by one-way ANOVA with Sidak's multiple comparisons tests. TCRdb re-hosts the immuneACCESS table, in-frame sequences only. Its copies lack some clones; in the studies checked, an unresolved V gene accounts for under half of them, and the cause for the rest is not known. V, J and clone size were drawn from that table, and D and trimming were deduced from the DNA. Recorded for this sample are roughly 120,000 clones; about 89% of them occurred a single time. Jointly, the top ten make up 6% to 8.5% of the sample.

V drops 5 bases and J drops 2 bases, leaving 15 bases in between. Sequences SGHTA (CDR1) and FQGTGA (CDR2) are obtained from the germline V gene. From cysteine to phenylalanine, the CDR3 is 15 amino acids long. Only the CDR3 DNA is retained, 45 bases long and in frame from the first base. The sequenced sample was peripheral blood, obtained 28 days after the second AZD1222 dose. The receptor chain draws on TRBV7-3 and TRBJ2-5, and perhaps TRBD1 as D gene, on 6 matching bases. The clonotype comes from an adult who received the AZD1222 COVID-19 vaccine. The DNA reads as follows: TGTGCCAGCAGCCAGGATACAGGGTTGCAAGAGACCCAGTACTTC. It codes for CASSQDTGLQETQYF.